A selection of T cell receptor beta chains follows, all from one sample in a study of cytomegalovirus exposure and HLA in healthy donors. Here immunoSEQ multiplex PCR was the method, and the copy in TCRdb shows in-frame clones only, minus some. This repertoire shows approximately 160,000 clones, around 68% found once; its top ten account for about 1.3%. Sequencing used PBMCs. These receptors came from a man between 45 and 60 years old in good health and CMV-seronegative. The CDR3 runs from the conserved cysteine through the conserved F or W. The order of the fields is V gene, J gene, CDR3 protein.

v_call: TRBV11-2; j_call: TRBJ2-7; cdr3_aa: CASSYSDREGEQYF
v_call: TRBV2; j_call: TRBJ2-3; cdr3_aa: CASSVQGAQDTQYF
v_call: TRBV2; j_call: TRBJ2-6; cdr3_aa: CASSSGANVLTF
v_call: TRBV6-5; j_call: TRBJ1-2; cdr3_aa: CASSYSLGSSNYGYTF
v_call: TRBV7-3; j_call: TRBJ2-1; cdr3_aa: CASSLSWTSGGDNEQFF
v_call: TRBV19; j_call: TRBJ2-1; cdr3_aa: CASSIEIAAAEQFF
v_call: TRBV9; j_call: TRBJ1-4; cdr3_aa: CASSFSTGTNEKLFF
v_call: TRBV4-2; j_call: TRBJ1-2; cdr3_aa: CASSPPTGYGYTF
v_call: TRBV5-1; j_call: TRBJ2-3; cdr3_aa: CASSLGHGEDTQYF
v_call: TRBV4-1; j_call: TRBJ2-5; cdr3_aa: CASSQDSTSGGWETQYF
v_call: TRBV28; j_call: TRBJ2-7; cdr3_aa: CASSSPGQGAREQYF
v_call: TRBV2; j_call: TRBJ2-7; cdr3_aa: CASIKETGATYEQYF
v_call: TRBV29-1; j_call: TRBJ1-4; cdr3_aa: CSVVGALGKLFF
v_call: TRBV19; j_call: TRBJ1-1; cdr3_aa: CASSPGQGVGEAFF
v_call: TRBV27; j_call: TRBJ2-3; cdr3_aa: CASSLSAGTDTQYF
v_call: TRBV6-5; j_call: TRBJ1-6; cdr3_aa: CASSWGQEYNSPLHF
v_call: TRBV7-2; j_call: TRBJ1-1; cdr3_aa: CASSLNMGRAFF
v_call: TRBV5-8; j_call: TRBJ2-2; cdr3_aa: CASSLPSPKTGELFF
v_call: TRBV7-2; j_call: TRBJ2-1; cdr3_aa: CASSLAGQGTANEQFF
v_call: TRBV5-1; j_call: TRBJ2-2; cdr3_aa: CASSRAGQRNTGELFF
v_call: TRBV5-1; j_call: TRBJ2-3; cdr3_aa: CASSLQGPTDTQYF
v_call: TRBV5-1; j_call: TRBJ1-2; cdr3_aa: CASSLGSSGDSPYGYTF
v_call: TRBV28; j_call: TRBJ1-6; cdr3_aa: CASSSNHNSPLHF
v_call: TRBV5-1; j_call: TRBJ2-3; cdr3_aa: CASSLGLAGGPGIDTQYF
v_call: TRBV14; j_call: TRBJ1-1; cdr3_aa: CASSQGHSNTEAFF
v_call: TRBV5-1; j_call: TRBJ2-1; cdr3_aa: CASSPLASSSYNEQFF
v_call: TRBV19; j_call: TRBJ1-1; cdr3_aa: CASSPTGGPTEAFF
v_call: TRBV28; j_call: TRBJ1-6; cdr3_aa: CASSTRTGSGSPLHF
v_call: TRBV6-1; j_call: TRBJ1-1; cdr3_aa: CASSESWTGGNTEAFF
v_call: TRBV27; j_call: NA; cdr3_aa: CASSLKGDTYYEQYF
v_call: TRBV2; j_call: TRBJ1-6; cdr3_aa: CASSEVDSLNSPLHF
v_call: TRBV5-6; j_call: TRBJ1-5; cdr3_aa: CASSIAGGNSNQPQHF
v_call: TRBV19; j_call: TRBJ1-1; cdr3_aa: CASSMGWRQSEAFF
v_call: TRBV18; j_call: TRBJ2-7; cdr3_aa: CASSTGGINYEQYF
v_call: TRBV28; j_call: TRBJ2-3; cdr3_aa: CASSLGQNTQYF
v_call: TRBV7-8; j_call: TRBJ2-3; cdr3_aa: CASSLVNGGGGDTQYF
v_call: TRBV6-4; j_call: TRBJ1-5; cdr3_aa: CASARAGPQHF
v_call: TRBV5-1; j_call: TRBJ2-2; cdr3_aa: CASSPPGGSNTGELFF
v_call: TRBV5-1; j_call: TRBJ2-7; cdr3_aa: CASSSSGGLSYEQYF
v_call: TRBV28; j_call: TRBJ1-6; cdr3_aa: CASSRTGRGHNSPLHF
v_call: TRBV6-1; j_call: TRBJ2-1; cdr3_aa: CASSEEGTDYNEQFF
v_call: TRBV5-1; j_call: TRBJ1-3; cdr3_aa: CASSSAGVSSGNTIYF
v_call: TRBV19; j_call: TRBJ2-7; cdr3_aa: CASSTGTGGYEQYF
v_call: TRBV4-1; j_call: TRBJ1-5; cdr3_aa: CASSLEHGGTSNQPQHF
v_call: TRBV7-7; j_call: TRBJ2-7; cdr3_aa: CASSPGQGNYEQYF
v_call: TRBV7-2; j_call: TRBJ2-5; cdr3_aa: CASSLGASGGPQETQYF
v_call: TRBV19; j_call: TRBJ1-5; cdr3_aa: CATNPGDREYQPQHF
v_call: TRBV2; j_call: TRBJ1-5; cdr3_aa: CASSDGGQPQHF
v_call: TRBV7-2; j_call: TRBJ1-1; cdr3_aa: CASSFRGLGNTEAFF
v_call: TRBV28; j_call: TRBJ2-5; cdr3_aa: CASSRGGVQETQYF
v_call: TRBV4-1; j_call: NA; cdr3_aa: CASSQASVEGAGGFREQYF
v_call: TRBV5-5; j_call: TRBJ2-7; cdr3_aa: CASSSYSYEQYF
v_call: TRBV18; j_call: TRBJ2-7; cdr3_aa: CASSLLDSAYEQYF
v_call: TRBV28; j_call: TRBJ1-5; cdr3_aa: CATRSRGNQPQHF
v_call: TRBV5-6; j_call: TRBJ1-1; cdr3_aa: CASSAPMNTEAFF
v_call: TRBV29-1; j_call: TRBJ2-1; cdr3_aa: CSISRDSYNEQFF
v_call: TRBV5-1; j_call: TRBJ1-3; cdr3_aa: CASSSRTGLPAGNTIYF
v_call: TRBV2; j_call: TRBJ1-4; cdr3_aa: CASSEALGGAYGEKLFF
v_call: TRBV7-2; j_call: TRBJ1-1; cdr3_aa: CASSLLGQQNTEAFF
v_call: TRBV6-4; j_call: TRBJ2-3; cdr3_aa: CASSDSTSGGADTQYF